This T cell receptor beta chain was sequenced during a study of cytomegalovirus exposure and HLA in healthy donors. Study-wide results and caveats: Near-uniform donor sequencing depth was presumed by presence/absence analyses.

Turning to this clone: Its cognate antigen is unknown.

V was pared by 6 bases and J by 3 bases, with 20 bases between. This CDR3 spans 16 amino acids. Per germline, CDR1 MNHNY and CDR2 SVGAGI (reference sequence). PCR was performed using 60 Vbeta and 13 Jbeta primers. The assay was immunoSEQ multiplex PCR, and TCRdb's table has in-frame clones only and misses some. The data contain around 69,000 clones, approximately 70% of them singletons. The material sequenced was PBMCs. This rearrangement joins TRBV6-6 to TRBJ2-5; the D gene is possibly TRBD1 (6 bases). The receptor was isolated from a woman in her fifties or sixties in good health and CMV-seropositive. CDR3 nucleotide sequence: TGTGCCAGCAGCCCTTACCCCAAACAGGGAGAAGAGACCCAGTACTTC. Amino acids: CASSPYPKQGEETQYF.